This T cell receptor beta chain was obtained from a study of chemoradiotherapy in HPV16-positive cancers. Study at large: Candidate HPV-specific T-cell clones and common TCR motifs came from functional assays in a couple of HPV16-positive patients. Study conclusions and caveats: Candidate HPV-specific clones and E7-related TCR motifs grew in tumor during treatment.

Some clones are missing from TCRdb's copy, which holds only in-frame ones; the method was immunoSEQ multiplex PCR. The sample contains 30,000 to 40,000 clones, 92% of which appear only once. Only a few counts were recorded for this clone. Its antigen is undetermined. The germline V gene has CDR1 MRHNA and CDR2 SNTAGT. V dropped 2 bases and J dropped 4; count of bases not matched to a gene: 0. The CDR3 consists of 16 residues. The receptor was derived from a human donor with HPV-associated anogenital cancer. Sample: blood, taken from a patient who underwent chemoradiotherapy. The chain couples TRBV6-4 to TRBJ2-3; TRBD2 aligns across 16 bases. Here the CDR3 DNA reads TGTGCCAGCAGTGACGGGACTAGCGGGGGGGCAGATACGCAGTATTTT. Encoded protein: CASSDGTSGGADTQYF.